Included here is one T cell receptor (beta chain) sequence, with context. Its antigen remains unidentified. Repertoires were generated with immunoSEQ multiplex PCR, while TCRdb's copy carries only in-frame clones and drops some. Of fewer than 200,000 clones detected, about 90% appear once; the ten largest clones hold around 10%. The data were obtained in a study of T cell responses to AZD1222 COVID-19 vaccine. Per germline, CDR1 LGHDT and CDR2 YNNKEL (reference sequence). The CDR3 has 16 residues. V lost 2 bases to trimming and J lost 4 bases; unmatched junction nucleotides: 7. Findings and limits, study-wide: Across spike, vaccine-associated CD4 TCRs were found, dominant at 160-218 and 743-854. Spike-specific TCR breadth rose after two AZD1222 doses, and depth rose as well.

Source: peripheral blood, taken 28 days after the second AZD1222 dose. The gene calls are TRBV3-1 (or the pseudogene TRBV3-2) and TRBJ2-1; 8 nucleotides align to TRBD1. This receptor was taken from an adult who received the AZD1222 COVID-19 vaccine. In DNA form, the CDR3 reads TGTGCCAGCAGCCAAAATGACAGGGGCCCATACAATGAGCAGTTCTTC. Amino acid sequence: CASSQNDRGPYNEQFF.